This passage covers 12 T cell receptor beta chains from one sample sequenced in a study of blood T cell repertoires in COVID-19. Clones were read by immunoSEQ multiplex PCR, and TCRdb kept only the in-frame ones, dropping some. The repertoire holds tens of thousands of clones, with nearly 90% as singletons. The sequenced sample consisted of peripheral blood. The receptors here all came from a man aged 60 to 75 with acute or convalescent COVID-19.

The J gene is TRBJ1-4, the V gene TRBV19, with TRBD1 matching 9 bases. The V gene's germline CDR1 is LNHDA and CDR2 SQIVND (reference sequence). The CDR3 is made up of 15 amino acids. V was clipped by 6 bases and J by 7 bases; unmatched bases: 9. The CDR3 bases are TGTGCCAGTAGGAGCGTGGGGACAGGGAGTGAAAAACTGTTTTTT. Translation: CASRSVGTGSEKLFF.

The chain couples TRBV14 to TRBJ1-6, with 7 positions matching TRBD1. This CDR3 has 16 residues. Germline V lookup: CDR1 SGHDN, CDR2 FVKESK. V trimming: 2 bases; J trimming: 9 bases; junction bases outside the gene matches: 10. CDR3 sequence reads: CASSQRGGLIGSPLHF. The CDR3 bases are TGTGCCAGCAGCCAAAGAGGGGGCCTCATCGGTTCACCCCTCCACTTT.

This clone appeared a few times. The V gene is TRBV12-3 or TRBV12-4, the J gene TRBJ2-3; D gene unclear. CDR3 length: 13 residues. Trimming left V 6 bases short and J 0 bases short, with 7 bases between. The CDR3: CASSLPSTDTQYF. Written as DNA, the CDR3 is TGTGCCAGCAGCCTTCCTAGCACAGATACGCAGTATTTT.

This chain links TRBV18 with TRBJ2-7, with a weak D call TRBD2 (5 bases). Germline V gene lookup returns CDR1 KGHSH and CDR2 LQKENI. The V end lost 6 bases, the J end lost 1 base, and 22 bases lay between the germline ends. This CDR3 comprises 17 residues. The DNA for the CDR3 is TGTGCCAGCTCCCCGTCGGGGAGTCCTGGGCTTTCCTACGAGCAGTACTTC. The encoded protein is CASSPSGSPGLSYEQYF.

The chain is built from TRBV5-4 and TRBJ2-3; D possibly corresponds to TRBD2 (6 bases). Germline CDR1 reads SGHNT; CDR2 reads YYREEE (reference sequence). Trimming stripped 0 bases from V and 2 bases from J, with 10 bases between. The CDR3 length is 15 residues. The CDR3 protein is CASSLDGGITDTQYF. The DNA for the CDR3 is TGTGCCAGCAGCTTGGACGGGGGAATCACAGATACGCAGTATTTT.

CDR3 in DNA: TGTGCCTGGAGTGCCCAGGGAACCGAGCAGTACTTC. Amino acids: CAWSAQGTEQYF. The V gene is TRBV30, the J gene TRBJ2-7; tentative D call: TRBD1 (5 bases). CDR1 GTSNPN and CDR2 SVGIG come from the germline V gene (reference sequence). V lost 1 base, J lost 6 bases, and 10 bases lay in between. The CDR3 loop spans 12 amino acids.

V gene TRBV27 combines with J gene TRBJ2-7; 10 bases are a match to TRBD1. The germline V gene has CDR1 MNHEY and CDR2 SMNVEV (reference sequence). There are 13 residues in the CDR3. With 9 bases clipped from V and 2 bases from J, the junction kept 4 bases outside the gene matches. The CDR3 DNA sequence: TGTGCCAGTCGGGACAGGGGAACCTACGAGCAGTACTTC. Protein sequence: CASRDRGTYEQYF.

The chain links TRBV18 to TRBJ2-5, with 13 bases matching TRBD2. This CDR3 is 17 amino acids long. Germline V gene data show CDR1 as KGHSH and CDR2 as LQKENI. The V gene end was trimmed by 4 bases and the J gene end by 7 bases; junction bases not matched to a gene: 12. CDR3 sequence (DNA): TGTGCCAGCTCACTACGGACTAGCGGGGGTCCGAGATCGACCCAGTACTTC. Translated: CASSLRTSGGPRSTQYF.

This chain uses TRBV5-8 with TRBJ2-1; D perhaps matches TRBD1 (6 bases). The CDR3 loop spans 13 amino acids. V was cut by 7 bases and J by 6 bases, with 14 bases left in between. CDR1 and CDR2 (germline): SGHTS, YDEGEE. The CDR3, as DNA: TGTGCCAGCGGCCGACAGGAGTCCAATGAGCAGTTCTTC. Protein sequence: CASGRQESNEQFF.

CDR3: CASSATGAGGTEAFF. Written as DNA, the CDR3 is TGTGCCAGCAGCGCAACAGGGGCGGGAGGTACTGAAGCTTTCTTT. V and J are TRBV9 and TRBJ1-1, with 7 bases that match TRBD1. With 3 bases clipped from V and 5 bases from J, the junction kept 10 bases outside the gene matches. This CDR3 has 15 residues. Germline V gives CDR1 SGDLS, CDR2 YYNGEE.

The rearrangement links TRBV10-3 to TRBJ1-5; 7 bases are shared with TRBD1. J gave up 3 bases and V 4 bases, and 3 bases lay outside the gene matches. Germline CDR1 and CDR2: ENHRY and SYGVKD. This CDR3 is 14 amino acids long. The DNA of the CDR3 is TGTGCCATCAGTGGGCAGGGGGACAATCAGCCCCAGCATTTT. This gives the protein CAISGQGDNQPQHF.

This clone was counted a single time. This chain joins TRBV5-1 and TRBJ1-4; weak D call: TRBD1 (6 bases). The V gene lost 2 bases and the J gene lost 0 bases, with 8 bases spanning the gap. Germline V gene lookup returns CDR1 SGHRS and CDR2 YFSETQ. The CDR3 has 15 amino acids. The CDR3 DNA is TGCGCCAGCAGCTTTACAGGGCCAACTAATGAAAAACTGTTTTTT. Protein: CASSFTGPTNEKLFF.